This T cell receptor (beta chain) was observed in a study of blood T cell repertoires in COVID-19. Study overall: Acute-phase and convalescent COVID-19 samples originated in the United States, Italy and Spain. From T cells, B-cell-depleted T cells, or PBMCs came the material, which was cDNA or gDNA.

The sample holds a few counts of this clone. Authors' methods: Reference gene primer amplification gave estimated nucleated cell counts. Only in-frame clones appear in the TCRdb table, and some are missing; sequencing was by immunoSEQ multiplex PCR. V and J calls and clone size follow that table, whereas D and trimming were derived from the DNA. The repertoire holds about 160,000 clones, with 65% to 80% as singletons. This CDR3 spans 16 amino acids. Germline lookup yields CDR1 MNHNY and CDR2 SVGAGI (reference sequence). Trimming cost V 6 bases and J 0 bases, with 15 bases left between them. Sequenced material: peripheral blood. This chain links TRBV6-6 with TRBJ2-1; D unclear. The origin of this receptor is a man between 60 and 70 years old with acute or convalescent COVID-19. In DNA, the CDR3 is TGTGCCAGCAGCCCAATTAAGCAAAGCTCCTACAATGAGCAGTTCTTC. Encoded protein: CASSPIKQSSYNEQFF.